This T cell receptor (beta chain) is drawn from a study of PD-1 blockade in classical Hodgkin lymphoma. Sequencing used immunoSEQ multiplex PCR; TCRdb keeps in-frame clones, though not all of them. There are about 2,300 clones in the sample; 58% occur only once, and roughly a third lies in the top ten. To note about this clone: The antigen remains unidentified.

Germline V gene lookup returns CDR1 SGHTA and CDR2 FQGNSA. The CDR3 is 12 residues long. Patients all relapsed after autologous stem cell transplantation, and there was variation in brentuximab vedotin exposure. The study's findings and limits: Complete responders had baseline diversity similar to newly diagnosed patients.

The receptor was isolated from a human donor with classical Hodgkin lymphoma. The source material was peripheral blood mononuclear cells (PBMCs), sampled at baseline. The rearrangement links TRBV7-2 to TRBJ1-1, with a weak D call TRBD1 (5 bases). The CDR3 DNA sequence: TGTGCTAGCCGGGACCCGAACACTGAAGCTTTCTTT. Translating it yields CASRDPNTEAFF.